This T cell receptor (beta chain) comes out of a study of T cell responses to AZD1222 COVID-19 vaccine. The CDR3 contains 15 residues. Germline V gene lookup returns CDR1 PRHDT and CDR2 FYEKMQ (reference sequence). Trimming shortened V by 6 bases and J by 2 bases, and 16 bases separated the two germline ends. Produced via immunoSEQ multiplex PCR; TCRdb's table is partial and in-frame only. This table has around 67,000 clones, around 84% appearing once. Sequenced here: peripheral blood, sampled on day 0 of AZD1222 vaccination. The rearrangement joins TRBV13 to TRBJ1-2; TRBD1 might be the D (6 bases). The TCR sequence derives from an adult in good health. CDR3 nucleotide sequence: TGTGCCAGCAGTTCTAGGGAGGGGACAAACTATGGCTACACCTTC. Its protein product is CASSSREGTNYGYTF.